The 10 T cell receptor beta chains reported below all come from one sample, sequenced in a study of blood T cell repertoires in COVID-19. Method: immunoSEQ multiplex PCR; TCRdb's copy keeps in-frame clones and lacks some. The sample yields approximately 150,000 clones, approximately 83% seen once. Specimen: peripheral blood. These receptors came from a man in his sixties or seventies with active or convalescent COVID-19.

As to this clone: Compared with germline, one end of the junction differs, possibly owing to a read error. V gene TRBV5-8 combines with J gene TRBJ1-5; D is possibly TRBD1 (5 bases). The CDR3 has 17 amino acids. Germline CDR1 SGHTS, CDR2 YDEGEE. The CDR3 region has the DNA TGTGCCAGCAGTCGTGGCCCTTTCAGGGTCCGCAACCAGCCCCAGCATTTT. It codes for CASSRGPFRVRNQPQHF.

As regards this clone: The same CDR3 arises from other DNA sequences in this sample as well. The V gene is TRBV4-3, the J gene TRBJ1-6; weak D call: TRBD1 (5 bases). Per the germline V gene, CDR1 is LGHNA and CDR2 is YSLEER. The CDR3 contains 15 residues. The ends were cut back, 0 bases at V and 8 bases at J, with 11 bases in the middle. This CDR3 is CASSQDQGGYSPLHF. The CDR3 DNA sequence: TGCGCCAGCAGCCAAGATCAGGGTGGGTATTCACCCCTCCACTTT.

This rearrangement joins TRBV27 to TRBJ1-1; 8 nucleotides line up with TRBD1. The CDR3 is 13 amino acids. Germline values: CDR1 MNHEY, CDR2 SMNVEV (reference sequence). Unmatched junction bases numbered 8, after V lost 9 bases and J lost 5 bases. The CDR3 here is CARLPGGRTEAFF. The CDR3 DNA is TGTGCCAGACTCCCAGGGGGCCGGACTGAAGCTTTCTTT.

The chain links TRBV19 to TRBJ1-6; D is perhaps TRBD1 (5 bases). V was clipped by 3 bases and J by 7 bases, with 13 bases between them. The germline CDR1 and CDR2 sequences are LNHDA and SQIVND (reference sequence). The CDR3 has 15 residues. The DNA for the CDR3 is TGTGCCAGTAGTATTCGGGGGGTCAGGAATTCACCCCTCCACTTT. Translating gives CASSIRGVRNSPLHF.

The chain couples TRBV20-1 to TRBJ1-1; D not resolved. Germline CDR1 and CDR2: DFQATT and SNEGSKA (reference sequence). V shed 2 bases and J shed 6 bases, with 7 bases lying between them. There are 11 residues in the CDR3. The CDR3, as DNA: TGCAGTGCTAGATTCGCGGCTGAAGCTTTCTTT. Translation: CSARFAAEAFF.

The sample holds a few counts of this clone. The genes are TRBV7-8 and TRBJ2-1; TRBD2 matches 9 bases. The V and J ends lost 5 bases and 4 bases, in that order; junction bases with no gene match: 9. The V gene's germline CDR1 is SGHVS and CDR2 FQNEAQ. The CDR3 length is 16 residues. The CDR3 bases are TGTGCCAGCAGCCCCCAGACTAGCGGAACATACAATGAGCAGTTCTTC. It yields the protein CASSPQTSGTYNEQFF.

This chain uses TRBV11-2 with TRBJ1-4; 9 bases are a match to TRBD1. The ends lost 5 bases at V and 6 bases at J; junction bases unmatched: 4. Germline V gene data show CDR1 as SGHAT and CDR2 as FQNNGV. The CDR3 sequence is 14 residues long. The CDR3 nucleotides read TGTGCCAGCAGCCGGGACAGGGTCGATGAAAAACTGTTTTTT. Its protein is CASSRDRVDEKLFF. The full variable domain, in which reference TRBV11-2 and TRBJ1-4 provide the parts outside the CDR3, is EAGVAQSPRYKIIEKRQSVAFWCNPISGHATLYWYQQILGQGPKLLIQFQNNGVVDDSQLPKDRFSAERLKGVDSTLKIQPAKLEDSAVYLCASSRDRVDEKLFFGSGTQLSVL.

The chain recombines TRBV18 with TRBJ1-2; a weak D match, TRBD1 (5 bases). CDR1 and CDR2 (germline): KGHSH, LQKENI. V shed 4 bases and J shed 0 bases, with 15 bases lying between them. The CDR3 spans 16 residues. The CDR3 DNA sequence: TGTGCCAGCTCACAACAAACAGGTGACGCTAACTATGGCTACACCTTC. Translated, it gives CASSQQTGDANYGYTF.

V is TRBV9 and J is TRBJ2-1; D is unresolved. The CDR3 covers 14 residues. Germline CDR1 SGDLS, CDR2 YYNGEE. With 2 bases removed from V and 4 bases from J, the gap between germline ends came to 10 bases. The CDR3 spells CASSVSSGYNEQFF. The CDR3 nucleotides are TGTGCCAGCAGCGTTTCGTCGGGTTACAATGAGCAGTTCTTC.

The CDR3 DNA reads as TGTGCCATACGACAGGGTATCGGTCAGGGCTACACCTTC. It codes for CAIRQGIGQGYTF. The chain joins TRBV10-3 to TRBJ1-2; TRBD1 matches 7 bases. CDR1 is ENHRY, CDR2 SYGVKD, per germline. This CDR3 is 13 amino acids long. With 9 bases clipped from V and 8 bases from J, the junction kept 12 bases outside the gene matches.